A selection of T cell receptor beta chains follows, all from one sample in a study of blood T cells in healthy people across ages. TCRdb re-called the 5' RACE reads with MiXCR, one entry per CDR3 protein. Of approximately 800,000 distinct CDR3 sequences in the sample, about 45% were seen once. The sequenced sample consisted of blood. These receptor sequences come from an elderly man in good health. Both conserved end residues are part of each CDR3. A D gene is named only where the DNA matches it firmly. Not all rows give a size; the values are once, few, many and, for expanded clones, a class.

j_gene,d_gene,v_gene,abundance,CDR3aa,CDR3nt
TRBJ2-3,NA,TRBV7-3,many,CASSFSTRDTQYF,TGTGCCAGCAGCTTTTCAACCAGGGATACGCAGTATTTT
TRBJ2-1,TRBD1,TRBV20-1,NA,CSASGQVRNEQFF,TGCAGTGCCTCTGGACAGGTTCGGAATGAGCAGTTCTTC
TRBJ2-3,TRBD2,TRBV7-2,few,CASRTGTNTDTQYF,TGTGCCAGCAGGACCGGGACTAACACAGATACGCAGTATTTT
TRBJ2-7,TRBD2,TRBV11-2,NA,CATSSWYGRLAGGSSYNEQYF,TGTGCCACCAGCTCGTGGTACGGGAGGCTAGCGGGAGGGAGCTCCTACAATGAGCAGTACTTC
TRBJ2-6,NA,TRBV6-2/TRBV6-3,NA,CASSNGGSGANVLTF,TGTGCCAGCAGTAACGGAGGCTCTGGGGCCAACGTCCTGACTTTC
TRBJ1-1,NA,TRBV27,few,CASSTTNTEAFF,TGTGCCAGCAGTACCACGAACACTGAAGCTTTCTTT
TRBJ1-2,TRBD1,TRBV27,NA,CASSGYRGIDYGYTF,TGTGCCAGCAGTGGCTACAGGGGTATCGACTATGGCTACACCTTC
TRBJ2-7,NA,TRBV6-1,NA,CASGLVGTNEQYF,TGTGCCAGCGGTCTTGTGGGAACGAACGAGCAGTACTTC
TRBJ2-1,NA,TRBV7-2,NA,CASSFGRTNPEQFF,TGTGCCAGCAGCTTCGGTCGGACCAACCCAGAGCAGTTCTTC
TRBJ2-5,NA,TRBV7-9,NA,CASSLVKLLETQYF,TGTGCCAGCAGCTTAGTCAAGTTGTTAGAGACCCAGTACTTC
TRBJ2-3,TRBD2,TRBV12-3/TRBV12-4,few,CASSQGLAEKDTQYF,TGTGCCAGCAGTCAGGGACTAGCGGAGAAGGATACGCAGTATTTT
TRBJ1-4,NA,TRBV11-3,NA,CASSLRRLRNEKLFF,TGTGCCAGCAGCCTCCGGCGTCTCCGTAATGAAAAACTGTTTTTT
TRBJ2-7,TRBD1,TRBV2,few,CATRTGADEQYF,TGTGCCACGAGGACAGGGGCCGACGAGCAGTACTTC
TRBJ2-4,TRBD2,TRBV4-3,NA,CASSQDLGGEAKNIQYF,TGCGCCAGCAGCCAAGATTTGGGGGGGGAAGCCAAAAACATTCAGTACTTC
TRBJ2-5,NA,TRBV18,NA,CASAPRGQETQYF,TGTGCCAGCGCTCCCAGGGGACAAGAGACCCAGTACTTC
TRBJ2-3,NA,TRBV24-1,once,CATQGTYSTDTQYF,TGTGCCACCCAAGGTACATACTCCACAGATACGCAGTATTTT
TRBJ1-1,TRBD1,TRBV27,once,CASSSGTAAGTEAFF,TGTGCCAGCAGTTCCGGGACAGCCGCGGGCACTGAAGCTTTCTTT
TRBJ1-2,NA,TRBV2,NA,CASTEQVTNYDYTF,TGTGCCAGCACCGAACAGGTTACAAACTATGACTACACCTTC
TRBJ1-4,NA,TRBV7-2,NA,CASSLGEGWKLFF,TGTGCCAGCAGCCTAGGGGAGGGGTGGAAACTGTTTTTT
TRBJ1-4,TRBD1,TRBV7-9,once,CASSPRQGLFGKLFF,TGTGCCAGCAGCCCCCGACAGGGCTTATTTGGAAAACTGTTTTTT
TRBJ2-7,NA,TRBV5-1,NA,CASGAGGGYEQYF,TGCGCCAGTGGGGCTGGAGGCGGCTACGAGCAGTACTTC
TRBJ2-3,TRBD2,TRBV28,NA,CASSPRIAGVDTQYF,TGTGCCAGCAGCCCCAGGATAGCGGGAGTAGATACGCAGTATTTT
TRBJ2-5,NA,TRBV7-3,few,CASSSHPFSGQETQYF,TGTGCCAGCAGCTCCCACCCATTCAGCGGCCAAGAGACCCAGTACTTC
TRBJ2-1,TRBD1,TRBV7-2,once,CASSRDRALSNERFF,TGTGCCAGCAGCCGGGACAGGGCCCTCTCTAATGAGCGGTTCTTC
TRBJ2-2,TRBD1,TRBV7-3,NA,CASSTDRAGTGELFF,TGTGCCAGCAGCACCGACAGGGCTGGCACCGGGGAGCTGTTTTTT
TRBJ2-1,NA,TRBV21-1,NA,CASSKDRLYNEQFF,TGTGCCAGCAGCAAGGACAGGTTATACAATGAGCAGTTCTTC
TRBJ2-3,TRBD2,TRBV6-1,many,CASSVSGRLNTQYF,TGTGCCAGCAGTGTTAGCGGGAGATTAAATACGCAGTATTTT
TRBJ2-7,TRBD2,TRBV27,NA,CASSPPSSGGYNEQYF,TGTGCCAGCAGTCCCCCCTCCAGCGGGGGGTACAATGAGCAGTACTTC
TRBJ2-7,NA,TRBV29-1,NA,CSVEDVATGYEQYF,TGCAGCGTTGAAGACGTCGCAACAGGCTACGAGCAGTACTTC
TRBJ2-3,NA,TRBV15,once,CTTSREGGVDTQYF,TGTACCACCAGCAGAGAGGGCGGAGTAGATACGCAGTATTTT
TRBJ2-7,NA,TRBV19,few,CASSRDGHNFYEQYF,TGTGCCAGTAGTAGGGACGGCCACAACTTTTACGAGCAGTACTTC